This T cell receptor beta chain was observed in a study of CD8 T cells in Susac syndrome. Reverse transcription of 0.5 to 1 ug RNA used random hexamers. Amplification of TCR beta CDR3 across 54 Vbeta and 13 Jbeta was performed with immunoSEQ multiplex PCR. Each CDR3 protein is one row after TCRdb ran MiXCR on the immunoSEQ multiplex PCR reads. Of about 76,000 distinct CDR3 sequences in the sample, approximately 93% were seen once. About this clonotype: Its antigen is as yet unknown.

Between the trimmed V and J ends, which lost 7 bases and 5 bases, there was a span of 16 bases. Germline assignment: CDR1 MGHRA and CDR2 YSYEKL. There are 14 residues in the CDR3. Patients with Susac syndrome met the recently defined diagnostic criteria for definite or probable disease. Negative magnetic isolation gave CD8+ and CD4+ cells; FACS enriched CD8+ TEMRA. Whole-study results and caveats: Susac syndrome CD8+ repertoires were clonally expanded, most strongly in CD8+ TEMRA cells.

Sequenced input: CD8+ T cells from PBMCs. This TCR came from a human donor with Susac syndrome. V gene TRBV4-1 combines with J gene TRBJ2-3, with D perhaps being TRBD1 or TRBD2 (5 bases each). The CDR3 bases are TGCGCCAGCATGTTCCGACTGGGGGAAGATACGCAGTATTTT. The encoded protein is CASMFRLGEDTQYF.